In its sample, the clone carrying this T cell receptor (beta chain) was seen once. The time point here: pre-treatment sample, taken before nivolumab and TIL therapy. With V trimmed by 4 bases and J by 4 bases, 5 bases remained unmatched. CDR3 length: 16 residues. Looked up from germline, CDR1 is SGHRS and CDR2 is YFSETQ. The immunoSEQ assay was v3. Sequencing was performed with immunoSEQ multiplex PCR; in TCRdb, only in-frame clones are kept and a portion is missing. Among about 12,000 clones listed, about 80% were seen once. This record comes from a study of TIL therapy for anti-PD-1-resistant metastatic lung cancer.

The origin of this receptor is a person aged 25 to 85 with non-small cell lung cancer. The sample consisted of blood, taken at baseline. The J gene is TRBJ2-6, the V gene TRBV5-1, with 10 nucleotides matching TRBD1. CDR3 in DNA: TGCGCCAGCAGCCCGGGACAGGGGATGGGGGCCAACGTCCTGACTTTC. As protein: CASSPGQGMGANVLTF.